This T cell receptor beta chain was documented in a study of T cell responses to AZD1222 COVID-19 vaccine. The data were produced by immunoSEQ multiplex PCR, yet TCRdb's version contains in-frame clones alone and is incomplete. The data show roughly 79,000 clones, about 78% seen once. Germline loops: CDR1 SQVTM, CDR2 ANQGSEA. The CDR3 extends over 16 amino acids. With 4 bases removed from V and 0 bases from J, the gap between germline ends came to 17 bases. V gene TRBV29-1 combines with J gene TRBJ2-3; D uncertain. This TCR derives from an adult in good health. Sequencing was performed on peripheral blood, taken on day 0 of AZD1222 vaccination. This CDR3 reads CSVAGGFLGSTDTQYF. CDR3 DNA: TGCAGCGTTGCCGGCGGATTCCTAGGTAGCACAGATACGCAGTATTTT.